The present entry profiles one T cell receptor (beta chain) with its context. The antigen remains unidentified. The use of a sample-barcoded 5' primer and a J-beta primer mix characterized a second PCR of roughly 6 to 11 cycles. TCRdb re-analysed the 5' RACE reads in MiXCR, keeping a single row per CDR3 protein. The sample has under 700,000 distinct CDR3 sequences, nearly 25% seen once. This sample stems from a study of blood T cells in healthy people across ages. The J segment lost 3 bases and the V segment lost 6 bases, leaving 7 bases of the junction unmatched. The CDR3 totals 16 residues. Germline V gene data show CDR1 as MNHNY and CDR2 as SVGAGI (reference sequence). General study findings and limits: Comparison with aged donors showed that long-lived donors had more naive CD4+ cells and higher diversity. With age, beta diversity per million T cells declined roughly linearly, significantly by 40.

This sample was also put to use in a study of T cells of mothers and their children.

The chain combines TRBV6-6 with TRBJ2-2, with 10 bases lining up with TRBD1. The sequencing sample was made of blood. The sequence derives from a boy aged 5-17 years in good health. CDR3 loop: CASSQGGTGDTGELFF. In nucleotides, the CDR3 is TGTGCCAGCAGCCAAGGGGGGACAGGGGACACCGGGGAGCTGTTTTTT.